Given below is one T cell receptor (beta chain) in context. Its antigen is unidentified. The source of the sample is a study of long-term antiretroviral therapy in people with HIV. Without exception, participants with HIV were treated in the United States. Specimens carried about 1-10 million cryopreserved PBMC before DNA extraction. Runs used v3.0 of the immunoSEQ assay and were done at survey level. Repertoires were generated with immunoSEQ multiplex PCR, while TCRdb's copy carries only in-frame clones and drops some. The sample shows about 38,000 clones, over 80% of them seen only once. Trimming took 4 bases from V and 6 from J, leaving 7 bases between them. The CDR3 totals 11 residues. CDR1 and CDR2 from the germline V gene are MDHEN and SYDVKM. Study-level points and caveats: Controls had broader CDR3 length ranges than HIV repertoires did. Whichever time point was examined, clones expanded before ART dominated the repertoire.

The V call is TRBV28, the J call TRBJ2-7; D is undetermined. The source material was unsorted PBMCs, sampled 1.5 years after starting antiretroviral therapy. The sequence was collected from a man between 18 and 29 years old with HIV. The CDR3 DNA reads TGTGCCAGCAGTTGGGCTCTCGAGCAGTACTTC. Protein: CASSWALEQYF.